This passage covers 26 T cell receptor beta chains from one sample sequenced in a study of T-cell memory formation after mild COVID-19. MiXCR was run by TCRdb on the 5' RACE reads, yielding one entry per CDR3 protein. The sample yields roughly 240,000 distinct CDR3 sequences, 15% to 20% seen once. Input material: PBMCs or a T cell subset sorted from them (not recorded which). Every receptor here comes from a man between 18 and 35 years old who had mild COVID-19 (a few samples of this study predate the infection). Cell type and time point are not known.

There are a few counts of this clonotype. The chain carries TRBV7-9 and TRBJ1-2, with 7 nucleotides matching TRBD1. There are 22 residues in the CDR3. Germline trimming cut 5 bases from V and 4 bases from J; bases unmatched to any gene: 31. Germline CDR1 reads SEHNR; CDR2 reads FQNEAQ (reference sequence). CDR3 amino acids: CASSQTHGRGSYGFLSPYGYTF. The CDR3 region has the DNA TGTGCCAGCAGCCAGACCCACGGCAGGGGGTCCTATGGCTTCTTGTCTCCCTATGGCTACACCTTC.

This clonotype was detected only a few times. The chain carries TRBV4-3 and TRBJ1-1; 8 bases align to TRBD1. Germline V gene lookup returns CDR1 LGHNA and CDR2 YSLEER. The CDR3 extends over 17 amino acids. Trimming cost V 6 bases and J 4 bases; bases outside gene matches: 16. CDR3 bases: TGCGCCAGCAGTCCTGGACAGGGATTACGGGTGGGCACTGAAGCTTTCTTT. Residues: CASSPGQGLRVGTEAFF.

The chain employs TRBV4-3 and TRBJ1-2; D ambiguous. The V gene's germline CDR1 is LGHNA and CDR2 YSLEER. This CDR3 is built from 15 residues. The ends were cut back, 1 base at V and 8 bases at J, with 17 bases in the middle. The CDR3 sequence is CASSQGTDQVRGYTF. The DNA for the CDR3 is TGCGCCAGCAGCCAAGGCACCGACCAGGTCAGGGGCTACACCTTC.

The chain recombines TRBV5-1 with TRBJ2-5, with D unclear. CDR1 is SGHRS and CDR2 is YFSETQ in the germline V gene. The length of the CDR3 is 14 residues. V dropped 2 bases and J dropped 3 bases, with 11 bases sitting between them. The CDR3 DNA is TGCGCCAGCAGCTTCTTAGGCACAGAAGAGACCCAGTACTTC. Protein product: CASSFLGTEETQYF.

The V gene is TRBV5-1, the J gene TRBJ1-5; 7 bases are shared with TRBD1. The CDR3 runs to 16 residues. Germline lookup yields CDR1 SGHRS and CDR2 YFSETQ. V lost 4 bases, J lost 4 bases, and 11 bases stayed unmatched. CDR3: CASSEGYRGRNQPQHF. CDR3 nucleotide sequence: TGCGCCAGCAGCGAGGGATACAGGGGCCGGAATCAGCCCCAGCATTTT.

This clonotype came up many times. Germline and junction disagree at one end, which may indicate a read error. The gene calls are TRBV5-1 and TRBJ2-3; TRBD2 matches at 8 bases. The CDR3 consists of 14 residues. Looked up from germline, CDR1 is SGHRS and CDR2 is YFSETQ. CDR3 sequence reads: CASSLTSGTDTQYF. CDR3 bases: TGTGCCAGCAGCTTGACTAGCGGCACAGATACGCAGTATTTT.

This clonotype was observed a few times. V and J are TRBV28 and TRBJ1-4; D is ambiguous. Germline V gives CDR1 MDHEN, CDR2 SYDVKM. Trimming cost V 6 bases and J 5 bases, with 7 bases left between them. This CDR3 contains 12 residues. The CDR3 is CASRGSNEKLFF. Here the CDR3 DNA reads TGTGCCAGCAGGGGCTCGAATGAAAAACTGTTTTTT.

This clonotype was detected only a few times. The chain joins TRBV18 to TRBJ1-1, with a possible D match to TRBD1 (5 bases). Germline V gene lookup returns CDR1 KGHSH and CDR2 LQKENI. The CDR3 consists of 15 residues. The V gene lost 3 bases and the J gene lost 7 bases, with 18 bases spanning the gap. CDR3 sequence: CASSPYQVGRGEAFF. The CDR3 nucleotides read TGTGCCAGCTCACCTTACCAAGTAGGGAGGGGTGAAGCTTTCTTT.

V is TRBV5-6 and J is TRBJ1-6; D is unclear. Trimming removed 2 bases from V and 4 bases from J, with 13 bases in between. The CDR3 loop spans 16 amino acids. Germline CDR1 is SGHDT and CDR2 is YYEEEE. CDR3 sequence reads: CASSFTWSGYNSPLHF. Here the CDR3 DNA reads TGTGCCAGCAGCTTCACCTGGTCGGGGTATAATTCACCCCTCCACTTT.

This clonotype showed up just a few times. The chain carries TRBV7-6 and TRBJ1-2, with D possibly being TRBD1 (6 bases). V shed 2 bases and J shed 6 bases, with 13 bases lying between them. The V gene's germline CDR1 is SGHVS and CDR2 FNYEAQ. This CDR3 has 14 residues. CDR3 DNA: TGTGCCAGCAGCTTACTTCAGGGGACGGATGGCTACACCTTC. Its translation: CASSLLQGTDGYTF.

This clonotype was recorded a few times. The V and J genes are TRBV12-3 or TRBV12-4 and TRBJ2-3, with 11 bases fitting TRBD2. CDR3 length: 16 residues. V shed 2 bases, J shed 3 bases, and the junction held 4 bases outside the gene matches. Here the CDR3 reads CASSLLAGGGTDTQYF. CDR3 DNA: TGTGCCAGCAGTTTACTAGCGGGGGGCGGTACAGATACGCAGTATTTT.

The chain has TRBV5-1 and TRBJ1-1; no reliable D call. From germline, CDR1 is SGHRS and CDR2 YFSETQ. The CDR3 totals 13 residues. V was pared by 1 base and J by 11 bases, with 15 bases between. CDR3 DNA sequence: TGCGCCAGCAGCTTGTCGGGGAGTCTTTGGGCTTTCTTT. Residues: CASSLSGSLWAFF.

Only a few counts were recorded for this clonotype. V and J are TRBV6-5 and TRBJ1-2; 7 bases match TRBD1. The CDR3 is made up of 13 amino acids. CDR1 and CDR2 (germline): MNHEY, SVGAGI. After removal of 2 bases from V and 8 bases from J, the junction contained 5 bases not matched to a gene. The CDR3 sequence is CASSYGQAGGYTF. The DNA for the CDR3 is TGTGCCAGCAGTTACGGACAGGCGGGAGGCTACACCTTC.

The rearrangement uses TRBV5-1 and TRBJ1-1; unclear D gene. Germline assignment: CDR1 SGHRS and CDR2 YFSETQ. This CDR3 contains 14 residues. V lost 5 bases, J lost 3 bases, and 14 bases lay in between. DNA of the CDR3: TGCGCCAGCAGTATAAACGAAGGATACACTGAAGCTTTCTTT. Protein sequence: CASSINEGYTEAFF. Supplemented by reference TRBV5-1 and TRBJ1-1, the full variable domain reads KAGVTQTPRYLIKTRGQQVTLSCSPISGHRSVSWYQQTPGQGLQFLFEYFSETQRNKGNFPGRFSGRQFSNSRSEMNVSTLELGDSALYLCASSINEGYTEAFFGQGTRLTVV.

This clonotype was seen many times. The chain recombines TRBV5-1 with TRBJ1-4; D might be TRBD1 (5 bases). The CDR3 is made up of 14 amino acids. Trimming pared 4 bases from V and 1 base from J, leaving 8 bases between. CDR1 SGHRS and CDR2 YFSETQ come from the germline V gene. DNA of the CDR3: TGCGCCAGCAGCCGAGGGGTAACTAATGAAAAACTGTTTTTT. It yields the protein CASSRGVTNEKLFF.

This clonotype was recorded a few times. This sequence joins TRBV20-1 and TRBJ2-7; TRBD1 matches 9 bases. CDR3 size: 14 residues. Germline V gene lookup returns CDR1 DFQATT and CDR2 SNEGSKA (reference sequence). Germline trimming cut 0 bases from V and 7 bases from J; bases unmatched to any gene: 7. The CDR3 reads CSARERTGVGEQYF. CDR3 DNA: TGCAGTGCTAGAGAGAGGACAGGGGTCGGAGAGCAGTACTTC.

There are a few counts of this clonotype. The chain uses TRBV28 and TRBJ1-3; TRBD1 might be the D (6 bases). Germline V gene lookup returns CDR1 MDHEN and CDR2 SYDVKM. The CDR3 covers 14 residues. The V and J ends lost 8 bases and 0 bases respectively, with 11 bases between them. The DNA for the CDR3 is TGTGCCAGCCGGGACACCAACTCTGGAAACACCATATATTTT. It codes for CASRDTNSGNTIYF.

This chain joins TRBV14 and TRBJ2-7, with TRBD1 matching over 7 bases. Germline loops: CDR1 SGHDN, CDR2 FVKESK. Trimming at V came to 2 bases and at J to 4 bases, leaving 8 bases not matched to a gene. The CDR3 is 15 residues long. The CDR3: CASSQRQGLGYEQYV. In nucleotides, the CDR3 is TGTGCCAGCAGCCAAAGACAGGGCCTAGGGTACGAGCAGTACGTC.

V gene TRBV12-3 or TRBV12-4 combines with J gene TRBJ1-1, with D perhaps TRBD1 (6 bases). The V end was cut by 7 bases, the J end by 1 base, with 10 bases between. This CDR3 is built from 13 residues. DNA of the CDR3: TGTGCCAGCAACAGACAGGAGAACACTGAAGCTTTCTTT. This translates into CASNRQENTEAFF.

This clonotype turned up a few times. CDR3 DNA: TGCAGTGCTAGAGCCCCCCGGGGGTCCTACGAGCAGTACTTC. It is translated as CSARAPRGSYEQYF. The rearrangement links TRBV20-1 to TRBJ2-7; TRBD2 is a possible D gene (6 bases). Germline-derived CDR1 and CDR2 are DFQATT and SNEGSKA (reference sequence). Trimming pared 1 base from V and 1 base from J, leaving 11 bases between. This CDR3 is built from 14 residues.

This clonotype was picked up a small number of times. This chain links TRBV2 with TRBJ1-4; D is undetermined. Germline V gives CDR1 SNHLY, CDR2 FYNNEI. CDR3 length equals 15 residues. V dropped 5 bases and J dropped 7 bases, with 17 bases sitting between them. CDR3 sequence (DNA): TGTGCCAGCAGTTCTACCACAACCTTTTTTGAAAAACTGTTTTTT. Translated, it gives CASSSTTTFFEKLFF.

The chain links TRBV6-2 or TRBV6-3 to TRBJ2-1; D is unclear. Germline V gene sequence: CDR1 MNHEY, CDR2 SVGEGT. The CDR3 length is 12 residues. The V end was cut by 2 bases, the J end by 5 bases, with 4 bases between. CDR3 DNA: TGTGCCAGCAGTTACCCCCACAATGAGCAGTTCTTC. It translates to CASSYPHNEQFF.

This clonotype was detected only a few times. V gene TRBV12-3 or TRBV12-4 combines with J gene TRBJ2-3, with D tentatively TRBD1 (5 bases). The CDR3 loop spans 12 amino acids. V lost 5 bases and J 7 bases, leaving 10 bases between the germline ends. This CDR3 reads CASSQGAYTQYF. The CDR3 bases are TGTGCCAGCAGTCAGGGCGCATATACGCAGTATTTT.

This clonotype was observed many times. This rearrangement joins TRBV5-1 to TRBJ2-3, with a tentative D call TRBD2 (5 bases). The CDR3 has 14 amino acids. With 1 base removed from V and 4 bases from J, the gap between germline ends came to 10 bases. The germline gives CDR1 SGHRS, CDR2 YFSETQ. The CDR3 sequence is CASSLWVGADTQYF. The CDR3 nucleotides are TGCGCCAGCAGCTTGTGGGTCGGGGCAGATACGCAGTATTTT.

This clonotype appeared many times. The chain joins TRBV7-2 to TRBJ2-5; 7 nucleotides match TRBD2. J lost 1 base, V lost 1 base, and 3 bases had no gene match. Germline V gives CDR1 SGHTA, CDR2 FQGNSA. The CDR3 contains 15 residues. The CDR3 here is CASSLVSSGQETQYF. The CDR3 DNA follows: TGTGCCAGCAGCTTAGTGTCTAGCGGCCAAGAGACCCAGTACTTC. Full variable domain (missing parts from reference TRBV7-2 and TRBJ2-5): GAGVSQSPSNKVTEKGKDVELRCDPISGHTALYWYRQSLGQGLEFLIYFQGNSAPDKSGLPSDRFSAERTGGSVSTLTIQRTQQEDSAVYLCASSLVSSGQETQYFGPGTRLLVL.

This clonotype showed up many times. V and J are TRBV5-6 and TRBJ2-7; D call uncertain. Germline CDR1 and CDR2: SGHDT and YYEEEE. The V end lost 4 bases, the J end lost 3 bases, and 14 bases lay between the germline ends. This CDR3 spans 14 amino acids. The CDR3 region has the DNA TGTGCCAGCAGCAACCCCACAAGGATCTACGAGCAGTACGTC. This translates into CASSNPTRIYEQYV.